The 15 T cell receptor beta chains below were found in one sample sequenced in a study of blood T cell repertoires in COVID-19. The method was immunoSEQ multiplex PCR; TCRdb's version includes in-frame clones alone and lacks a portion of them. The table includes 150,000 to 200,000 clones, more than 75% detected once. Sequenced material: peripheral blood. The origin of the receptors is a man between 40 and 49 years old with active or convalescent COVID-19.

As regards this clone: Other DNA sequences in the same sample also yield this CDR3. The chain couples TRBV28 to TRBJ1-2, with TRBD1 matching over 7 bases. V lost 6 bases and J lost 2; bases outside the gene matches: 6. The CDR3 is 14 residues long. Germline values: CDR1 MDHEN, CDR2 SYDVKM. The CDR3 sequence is CASSPGTANYGYTF. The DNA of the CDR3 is TGTGCCAGCAGCCCCGGGACAGCGAACTATGGCTACACCTTC.

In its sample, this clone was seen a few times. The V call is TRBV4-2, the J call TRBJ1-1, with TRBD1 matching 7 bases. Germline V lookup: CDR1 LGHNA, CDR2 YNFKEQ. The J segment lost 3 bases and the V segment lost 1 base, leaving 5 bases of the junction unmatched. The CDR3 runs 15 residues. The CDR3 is CASSQGIRGDTEAFF. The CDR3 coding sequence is TGTGCCAGCAGCCAAGGGATCAGGGGGGACACTGAAGCTTTCTTT.

DNA of the CDR3: TGTGCCAGCAGCCCCAGACTAGCGAATTCCGGGGAGCTGTTTTTT. It encodes CASSPRLANSGELFF. The genes are TRBV11-3 and TRBJ2-2; 8 bases are a match to TRBD2. Germline values: CDR1 SGHNT, CDR2 YENEEA. V trimming: 5 bases; J trimming: 6 bases; junction bases outside the gene matches: 8. The CDR3 runs 15 residues.

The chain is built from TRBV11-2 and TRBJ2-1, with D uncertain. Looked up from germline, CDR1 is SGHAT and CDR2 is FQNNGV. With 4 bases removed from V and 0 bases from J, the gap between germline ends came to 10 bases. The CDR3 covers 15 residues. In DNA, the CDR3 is TGTGCCAGCAGCTCCGAGATCTCCTCCTACAATGAGCAGTTCTTC. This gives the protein CASSSEISSYNEQFF.

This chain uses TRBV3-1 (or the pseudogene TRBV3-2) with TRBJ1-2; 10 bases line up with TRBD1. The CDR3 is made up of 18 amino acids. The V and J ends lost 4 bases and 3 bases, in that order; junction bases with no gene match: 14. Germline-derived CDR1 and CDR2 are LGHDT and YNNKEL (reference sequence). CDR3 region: CASSRTTGDRGLYYGYTF. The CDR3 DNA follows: TGTGCCAGCAGCCGAACTACGGGGGACAGGGGTTTATACTATGGCTACACCTTC.

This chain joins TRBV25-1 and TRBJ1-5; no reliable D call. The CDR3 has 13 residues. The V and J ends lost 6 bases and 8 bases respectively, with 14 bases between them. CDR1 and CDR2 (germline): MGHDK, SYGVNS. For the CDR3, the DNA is TGTGCCAGCAGCTCGACGGGTCCGGAGCCCCAGCATTTT. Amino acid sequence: CASSSTGPEPQHF.

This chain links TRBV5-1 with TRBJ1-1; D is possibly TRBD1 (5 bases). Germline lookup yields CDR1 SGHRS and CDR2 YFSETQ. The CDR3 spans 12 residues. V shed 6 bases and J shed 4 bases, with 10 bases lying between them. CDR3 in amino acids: CASMGLGTEAFF. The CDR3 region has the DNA TGCGCCAGCATGGGGCTGGGCACTGAAGCTTTCTTT.

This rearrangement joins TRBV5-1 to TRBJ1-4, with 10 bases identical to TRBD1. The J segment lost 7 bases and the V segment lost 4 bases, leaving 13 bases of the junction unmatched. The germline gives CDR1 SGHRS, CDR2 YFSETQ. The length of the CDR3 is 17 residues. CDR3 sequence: CASSQPMTGGAGEKLFF. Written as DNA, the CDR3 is TGCGCCAGCAGCCAGCCAATGACAGGGGGCGCAGGTGAAAAACTGTTTTTT.

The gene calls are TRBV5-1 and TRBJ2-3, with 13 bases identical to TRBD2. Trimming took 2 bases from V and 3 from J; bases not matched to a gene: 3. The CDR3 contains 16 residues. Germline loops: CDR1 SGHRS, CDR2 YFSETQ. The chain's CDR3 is CASSFLLAGGTDTQYF. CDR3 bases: TGCGCCAGCAGCTTCCTACTAGCGGGGGGGACAGATACGCAGTATTTT.

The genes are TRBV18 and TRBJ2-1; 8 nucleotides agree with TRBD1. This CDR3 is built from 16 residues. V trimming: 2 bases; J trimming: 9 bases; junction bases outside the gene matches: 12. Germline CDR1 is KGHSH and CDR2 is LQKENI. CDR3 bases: TGTGCCAGCTCACCATTGTCCCGACAGGGGCGTAGTGAGCAGTTCTTC. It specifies CASSPLSRQGRSEQFF. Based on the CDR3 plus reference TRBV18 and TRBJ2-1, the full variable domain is NAGVMQNPRHLVRRRGQEARLRCSPMKGHSHVYWYRQLPEEGLKFMVYLQKENIIDESGMPKERFSAEFPKEGPSILRIQQVVRGDSAAYFCASSPLSRQGRSEQFFGPGTRLTVL.

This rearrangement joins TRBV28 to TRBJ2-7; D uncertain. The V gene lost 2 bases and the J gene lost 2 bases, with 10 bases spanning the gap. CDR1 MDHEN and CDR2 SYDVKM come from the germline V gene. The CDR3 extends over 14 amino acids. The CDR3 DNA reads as TGTGCCAGCAGTTTACAGCGATCGACCTACGAGCAGTACTTC. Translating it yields CASSLQRSTYEQYF.

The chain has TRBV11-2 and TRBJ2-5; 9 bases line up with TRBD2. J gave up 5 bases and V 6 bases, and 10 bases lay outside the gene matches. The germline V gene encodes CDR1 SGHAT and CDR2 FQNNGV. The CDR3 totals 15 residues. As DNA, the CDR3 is TGTGCCAGCAGGTTTAGCGGGGGCCCTCTGGAGACCCAGTACTTC. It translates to CASRFSGGPLETQYF. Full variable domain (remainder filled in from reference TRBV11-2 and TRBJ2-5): EAGVAQSPRYKIIEKRQSVAFWCNPISGHATLYWYQQILGQGPKLLIQFQNNGVVDDSQLPKDRFSAERLKGVDSTLKIQPAKLEDSAVYLCASRFSGGPLETQYFGPGTRLLVL.

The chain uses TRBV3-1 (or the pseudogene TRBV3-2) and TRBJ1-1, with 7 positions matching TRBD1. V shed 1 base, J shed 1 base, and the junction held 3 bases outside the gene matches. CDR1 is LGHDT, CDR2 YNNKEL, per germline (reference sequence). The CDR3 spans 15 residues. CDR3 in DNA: TGTGCCAGCAGCCAAGGTACAGGGGCGAACACTGAAGCTTTCTTT. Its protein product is CASSQGTGANTEAFF.

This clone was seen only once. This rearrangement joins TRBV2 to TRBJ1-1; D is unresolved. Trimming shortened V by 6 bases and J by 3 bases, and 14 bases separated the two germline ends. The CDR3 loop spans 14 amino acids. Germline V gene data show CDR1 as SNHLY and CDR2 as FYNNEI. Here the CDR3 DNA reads TGTGCCAGCAGCCCTCGGTTGTTGGACACTGAAGCTTTCTTT. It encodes CASSPRLLDTEAFF.

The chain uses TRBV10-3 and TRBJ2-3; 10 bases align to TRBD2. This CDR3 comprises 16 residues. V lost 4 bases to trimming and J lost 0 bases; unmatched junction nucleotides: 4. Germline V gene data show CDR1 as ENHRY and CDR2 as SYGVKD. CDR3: CAISVERGGSTDTQYF. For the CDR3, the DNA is TGTGCCATCAGTGTAGAGCGGGGGGGAAGCACAGATACGCAGTATTTT.